This T cell receptor (beta chain) is from a study of T-cell reconstitution after alpha-beta-depleted transplantation in children (TCRdb year 2016). Context from the whole study: Using TCR repertoire profiling, the study quantitatively followed how T-cell immune reconstitution unfolded in children after TCRalphabeta/CD19-depleted allogeneic hematopoietic cell transplantation.

The library was produced with PCR. Sequencing relied on an Illumina HiSeq 2500. To normalize quantification of the TCRbeta repertoire, the TCR libraries were built with molecular barcoding that relied on unique molecular identifiers. The public reads were reanalyzed by TCRdb: fastp trimming at Q25, MiXCR alignment, in-frame beta chains only. Each entry merges the rows of one CDR3 protein and shows their most common DNA and genes. The sample table records about 350,000 distinct CDR3 sequences; 10% to 15% of these occur just once. The ten largest clones represent approximately 4.3% of the sample. This clonotype occurred many times. Its cognate antigen has yet to be identified. No per-base quality is available; no much larger clone lies one base away. This receptor was obtained from a human donor who donated a stem cell graft to a child with Fanconi anemia. This specimen consisted of PBMCs, obtained from the stem cell graft.

The DNA is TGTGCCAGCACTCTCTCCAGAGCCGAAGCTTTCTTT. Its amino acids are CASTLSRAEAFF. This sequence uses TRBV12-3 or TRBV12-4 and TRBJ1-1; the D gene cannot be named for sure. The CDR3 goes from the cysteine to the phenylalanine over 12 residues. The CDR3 DNA has 36 bases and is translated from base 1. A distance of 14 bases separates the germline ends of V and J, which lose 7 bases and 8 bases respectively.